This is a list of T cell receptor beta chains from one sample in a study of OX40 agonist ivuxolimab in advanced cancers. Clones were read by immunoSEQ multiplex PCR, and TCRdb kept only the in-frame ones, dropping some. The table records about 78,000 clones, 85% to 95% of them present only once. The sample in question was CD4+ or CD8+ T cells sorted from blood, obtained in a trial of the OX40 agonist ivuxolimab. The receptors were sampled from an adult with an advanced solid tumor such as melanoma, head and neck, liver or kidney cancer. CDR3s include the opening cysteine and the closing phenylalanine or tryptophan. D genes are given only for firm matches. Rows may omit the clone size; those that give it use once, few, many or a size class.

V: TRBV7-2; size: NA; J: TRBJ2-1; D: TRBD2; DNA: TGTGCCAGCGGATCGGGGGGGTATGAGCAGTTCTTC; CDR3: CASGSGGYEQFF
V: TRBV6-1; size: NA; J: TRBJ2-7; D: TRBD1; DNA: TGTGCCAGCAGTGAAGGGGACAGTACGACCTACGAGCAGTACTTC; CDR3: CASSEGDSTTYEQYF
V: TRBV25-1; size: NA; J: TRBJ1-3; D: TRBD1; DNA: TGTGCCAGCAGTGACGGCAGGGGGTTTGGAAACACCATATATTTT; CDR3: CASSDGRGFGNTIYF
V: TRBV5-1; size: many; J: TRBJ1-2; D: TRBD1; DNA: TGCGCCAGCAGCTTGGAGACAGGGACGGCCTCCTATGGCTACACCTTC; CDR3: CASSLETGTASYGYTF
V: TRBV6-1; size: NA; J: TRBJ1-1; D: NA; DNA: TGTGCCAGCAGTCGGGACACTGAAGCTTTCTTT; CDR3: CASSRDTEAFF
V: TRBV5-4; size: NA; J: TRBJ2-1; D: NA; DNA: TGTGCCAGCAGCTTGGCGGGGAGCGCGGCGCGGAATGAGCAGTTCTTC; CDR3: CASSLAGSAARNEQFF
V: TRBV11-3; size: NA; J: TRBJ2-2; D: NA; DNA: TGTGCCAGCAGCTTACCCTCCAGCCCCGGGGAGCTGTTTTTT; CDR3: CASSLPSSPGELFF
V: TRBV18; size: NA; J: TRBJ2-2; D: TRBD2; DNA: TGTGCCAGCTCACCAGCTAGCGGGGTGACCGGGGAGCTGTTTTTT; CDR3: CASSPASGVTGELFF
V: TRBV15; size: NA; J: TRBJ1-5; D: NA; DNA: TGTGCCACCAGCATAAGTGGAGGAAACCAGCATTTT; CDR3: CATSISGGNQHF
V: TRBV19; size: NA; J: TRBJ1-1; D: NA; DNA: TGTGCCAGTAGGCGGACAGAGAACACTGAAGCTTTCTTT; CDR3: CASRRTENTEAFF
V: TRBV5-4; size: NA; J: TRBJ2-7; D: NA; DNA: TGTGCCAGCAGCTTGTCTGGACAAGGACCCTACGAGCAGTACTTC; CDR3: CASSLSGQGPYEQYF
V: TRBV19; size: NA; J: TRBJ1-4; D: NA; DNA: TGTGCCAGTAGTCCCTCGAGGGGGGCTAATGAAAAACTGTTTTTT; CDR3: CASSPSRGANEKLFF
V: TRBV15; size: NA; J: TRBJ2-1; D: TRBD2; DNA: TGTGCCACCAGCAGAGGCGGCGGGAGCTCCTACAATGAGCAGTTCTTC; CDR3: CATSRGGGSSYNEQFF
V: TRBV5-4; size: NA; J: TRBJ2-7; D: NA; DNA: TGTGCCAGCAGCCGGGACACGTACGAGCAGTACTTC; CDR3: CASSRDTYEQYF
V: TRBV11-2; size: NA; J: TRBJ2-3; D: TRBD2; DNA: TGTGCCAGCAGCTTAGGACTAGCGGGAGGAGATACGCAGTATTTT; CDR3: CASSLGLAGGDTQYF
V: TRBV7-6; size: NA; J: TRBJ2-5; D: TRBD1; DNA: TGTGCCAGCAGCCTCGCAGGGGGCGAGACCCAGTACTTC; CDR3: CASSLAGGETQYF
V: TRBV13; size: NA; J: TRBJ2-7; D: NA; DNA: TGTGCCAGCAGTTTACCCGGGACCTACGAGCAGTACTTC; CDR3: CASSLPGTYEQYF
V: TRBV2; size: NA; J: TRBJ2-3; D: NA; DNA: TGTGCCAGCAGCCCCACAGATACGCAGTATTTT; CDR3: CASSPTDTQYF
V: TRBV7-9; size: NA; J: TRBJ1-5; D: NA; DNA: TGTGCCAGCAGCTTAGGAGGGGGGCAGACGAATCAGCCCCAGCATTTT; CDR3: CASSLGGGQTNQPQHF
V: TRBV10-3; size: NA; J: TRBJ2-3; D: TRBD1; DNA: TGTGCCATCGGGACCTACGGGACAGCCGACACAGATACGCAGTATTTT; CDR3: CAIGTYGTADTDTQYF
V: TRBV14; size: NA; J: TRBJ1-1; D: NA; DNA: TGTGCCAGCAGCCAGGCGCGGAGCGGACAAGCTTTCTTT; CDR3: CASSQARSGQAFF
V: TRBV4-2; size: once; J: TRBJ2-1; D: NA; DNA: TGTGCCAGCAGTTACACAGGGGTAGGATCGGGGGATGAGCAGTTCTTC; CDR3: CASSYTGVGSGDEQFF
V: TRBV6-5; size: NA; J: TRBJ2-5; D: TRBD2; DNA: TGTGCCAGCAGCCCTGGACTAGCGGGGACCCAGTACTTC; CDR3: CASSPGLAGTQYF
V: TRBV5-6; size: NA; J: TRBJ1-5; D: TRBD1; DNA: TGTGCCAGCAGCCGCGAGGGGGCCTATCAGCCCCAGCATTTT; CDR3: CASSREGAYQPQHF
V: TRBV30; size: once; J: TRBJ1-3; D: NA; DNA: TGTGCCTGGAGTCGTCAGAATGGAAACACCATATATTTT; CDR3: CAWSRQNGNTIYF
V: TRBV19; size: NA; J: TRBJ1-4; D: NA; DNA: TGTGCCAGTACCACCAGGGGCATCATGAGACCCTCTACTAATGAAAAACTGTTTTTT; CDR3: CASTTRGIMRPSTNEKLFF
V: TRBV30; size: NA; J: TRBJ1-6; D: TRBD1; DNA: TGTGCCTGGAATCCCGGGACAGGGGGCAGATCACCCCTCCACTTT; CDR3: CAWNPGTGGRSPLHF
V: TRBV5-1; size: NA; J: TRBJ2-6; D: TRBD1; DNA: TGCGCCAGCAGCTCAGGACAGGGTTCCTCTGGGGCCAACGTCCTGACTTTC; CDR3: CASSSGQGSSGANVLTF
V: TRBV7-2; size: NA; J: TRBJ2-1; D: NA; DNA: TGTGCCAGCGGGGAGATGAGCTCCTACAATGAGCAGTTCTTC; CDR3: CASGEMSSYNEQFF
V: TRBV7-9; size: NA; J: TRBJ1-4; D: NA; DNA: TGTGCCAGCAGCCATTTAAGAGGGCGATCCGGTGAAAAACTGTTTTTT; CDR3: CASSHLRGRSGEKLFF
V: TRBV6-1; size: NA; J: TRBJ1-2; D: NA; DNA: TGTGCCAGCAGGGCCGAAAGACTGGGGCTCAGGACCTTC; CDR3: CASRAERLGLRTF